This is a list of T cell receptor beta chains from one sample in a study of T cells in tuberculosis. Some clones are missing from TCRdb's copy, which holds only in-frame ones; the method was immunoSEQ multiplex PCR. The sample has 26,000 or so clones; nearly 90% are singletons. The sample comprised PBMCs. The source of these receptors is a donor aged 10-29 years with latent tuberculosis or without tuberculosis infection. Both conserved end residues are part of each CDR3. D genes are given only for firm matches. Clone size is given for some rows only: seen once, a few or many times, or a class if the clone is expanded.

clone_size j_call d_call v_call cdr3_aa cdr3_nt
. TRBJ1-3 . TRBV10-2 CASSGGHQLSGNTIYF TGCGCCAGCAGTGGCGGACACCAACTCTCTGGAAACACCATATATTTT
. TRBJ1-4 . TRBV9 CASSVSDRSSATNEKLFF TGTGCCAGCAGCGTAAGTGACAGGAGCTCAGCAACTAATGAAAAACTGTTTTTT
. TRBJ2-5 TRBD2 TRBV5-1 CASNPLDREGETQYF TGCGCCAGCAACCCACTGGATAGGGAGGGGGAGACCCAGTACTTC
. TRBJ1-2 . TRBV27 CASSFSGVDGYTF TGTGCCAGCAGTTTTTCAGGGGTGGATGGCTACACCTTC
. TRBJ2-3 TRBD1 TRBV5-6 CASRRQGPDTQYF TGTGCCAGCAGAAGACAGGGCCCCGACACGCAGTATTTT
once TRBJ1-2 . TRBV6-6 CASSQDRNYGYTF TGTGCCAGCAGCCAGGACAGAAACTATGGCTACACCTTC
. TRBJ1-1 . TRBV6-5 CASSYSRGQRKTEAFF TGTGCCAGCAGTTACTCGAGAGGGCAGAGGAAGACTGAAGCTTTCTTT
. TRBJ1-5 TRBD1 TRBV19 CASSTQGVSQPQHF TGTGCCAGTAGTACACAGGGGGTTAGTCAGCCCCAGCATTTT
. TRBJ2-3 TRBD2 TRBV6-1 CASSAGGLTDTQYF TGTGCCAGCAGTGCGGGGGGGCTCACAGATACGCAGTATTTT
. TRBJ2-4 . TRBV18 CASSPIPVGVAKNIQYF TGTGCCAGCTCACCGATACCAGTCGGGGTAGCCAAAAACATTCAGTACTTC
. TRBJ1-5 . TRBV19 CASSLDMSNQPQHF TGTGCCAGTAGTTTAGACATGAGCAATCAGCCCCAGCATTTT
. TRBJ1-1 . TRBV28 CASSFSSVEAFF TGTGCCAGCAGTTTTTCGTCAGTCGAAGCTTTCTTT
. TRBJ2-7 . TRBV30 CAWSVGARSYEQYF TGTGCCTGGAGTGTAGGCGCAAGGAGTTACGAGCAGTACTTC
. TRBJ2-1 . TRBV2 CASSEPRGAPRSNEQFF TGTGCCAGCAGTGAACCCCGGGGGGCGCCTCGGAGCAATGAGCAGTTCTTC
. TRBJ2-7 . TRBV5-5 CASSLGAGQRYYEQYF TGTGCCAGCAGCCTGGGAGCAGGACAGCGGTACTACGAGCAGTACTTC
. TRBJ2-2 TRBD1 TRBV18 CASSPGTGGAGTGELFF TGTGCCAGCTCACCCGGGACAGGGGGCGCCGGCACCGGGGAGCTGTTTTTT
. TRBJ1-5 TRBD1 TRBV19 CASSMGQGYWVNQPQHF TGTGCCAGTAGTATGGGACAGGGTTATTGGGTAAATCAGCCCCAGCATTTT
once TRBJ1-1 . TRBV5-8 CASSLEFGDWNTEAFF TGTGCCAGCAGCTTGGAGTTCGGGGACTGGAACACTGAAGCTTTCTTT
. TRBJ2-3 . TRBV19 CASRASVTDTQYF TGTGCCAGTAGGGCTAGCGTCACAGATACGCAGTATTTT
once TRBJ1-2 . TRBV28 CASSLRGYGYTF TGTGCCAGCAGTTTACGGGGCTATGGCTACACCTTC
. TRBJ2-7 TRBD2 TRBV5-1 CASSLETSGGFYEQYF TGCGCCAGCAGCTTAGAGACTAGCGGGGGCTTCTACGAGCAGTACTTC
. TRBJ2-5 TRBD1 TRBV5-1 CASSPGQFQETQYF TGCGCCAGCAGCCCGGGACAGTTCCAAGAGACCCAGTACTTC
. TRBJ2-6 . TRBV19 CASSRRETGANVLTF TGTGCCAGTAGTAGAAGGGAGACTGGGGCCAACGTCCTGACTTTC
. TRBJ2-5 . TRBV27 CASSLMGQTYQETQYF TGTGCCAGCAGTTTAATGGGACAAACGTACCAAGAGACCCAGTACTTC
. TRBJ2-3 TRBD2 TRBV13 CASSSREAGGPESTDTQYF TGTGCCAGCAGCTCCCGGGAAGCGGGGGGGCCAGAGAGCACAGATACGCAGTATTTT
once TRBJ2-5 . TRBV9 CASSVAGVQETQYF TGTGCCAGCAGCGTAGCGGGGGTTCAAGAGACCCAGTACTTC
. TRBJ1-2 TRBD1 TRBV5-1 CASSGTGTYGYTF TGCGCCAGCAGCGGGACAGGTACCTATGGCTACACCTTC
. TRBJ1-1 TRBD1 TRBV5-1 CASSRTGSLNTEAFF TGCGCCAGCTCAAGGACAGGGAGTTTGAACACTGAAGCTTTCTTT
. TRBJ2-5 . TRBV29-1 CSVEGLYETQYF TGCAGCGTTGAAGGCCTATACGAGACCCAGTACTTC
. TRBJ2-1 TRBD1 TRBV7-7 CASSLGTGNEQFF TGTGCCAGCAGCTTAGGGACAGGCAATGAGCAGTTCTTC
. TRBJ1-1 . TRBV29-1 CSEVEGGNTEAFF TGCAGCGAGGTGGAGGGAGGTAACACTGAAGCTTTCTTT
. TRBJ2-2 . TRBV5-8 CASSLRLGGSDAGELFF TGTGCCAGCAGCTTGCGGCTGGGCGGTAGCGACGCCGGGGAGCTGTTTTTT
. TRBJ1-3 . TRBV25-1 CASRDRNGLNTIYF TGTGCCAGCAGAGACAGGAATGGACTAAACACCATATATTTT
once TRBJ1-1 . TRBV27 CASSAPPQGPISPNTEAFF TGTGCCAGCAGTGCCCCGCCCCAGGGCCCCATATCCCCGAACACTGAAGCTTTCTTT
. TRBJ2-5 TRBD2 TRBV5-1 CASSPWTSRGEETQYF TGCGCCAGCAGCCCGTGGACTAGCCGGGGGGAAGAGACCCAGTACTTC
. TRBJ2-1 TRBD2 TRBV5-1 CASSSRLAGGEQFF TGCGCCAGCAGCTCCCGACTAGCGGGCGGGGAGCAGTTCTTC
. TRBJ2-2 . TRBV2 CASSEGQGTTGELFF TGTGCCAGCAGTGAAGGGCAGGGGACCACCGGGGAGCTGTTTTTT
. TRBJ1-6 TRBD1 TRBV6-7 CASSFPGGPRDNSPLHF TGTGCCAGCAGTTTCCCAGGGGGCCCGAGGGATAATTCACCCCTCCACTTT
. TRBJ2-6 TRBD1 TRBV28 CATQSGTGVRVLTF TGTGCCACCCAGAGCGGGACAGGGGTACGTGTCCTGACTTTC
. TRBJ2-7 . TRBV7-2 CASSLGGGFYEQYF TGTGCCAGCAGCCTAGGGGGGGGCTTTTACGAGCAGTACTTC